This TCR beta chain was documented in a study of Graves' ophthalmopathy and Graves' hyperthyroidism. Overall study results and limits: At just over 70% sensitivity and approximately 72% specificity, the model predicted progression of the ophthalmopathy.

Amplification of TCR beta CDR3 regions used RNA transcripts. The library came from an HTBI-primed first-round RT-PCR and a second-round multiplex PCR. TCRdb processed the multiplex PCR reads anew with MiXCR; each CDR3 protein has one entry. This sample has some 200,000 distinct CDR3 sequences, with less than 30% found just once. This clonotype was counted many times. Its specificity is unknown. Trimming took 1 base from V and 6 from J, leaving 13 bases between them. This CDR3 has 15 residues. Moderate-to-severe activity, CAS ≥3, NOSPECS ≥4 and duration under 3 months were recorded for donors with ophthalmopathy.

The rearrangement joins TRBV12-3 or TRBV12-4 to TRBJ1-5; D is perhaps TRBD1 (5 bases). Source material: peripheral blood. The origin of this receptor is a man over 45 with Graves' ophthalmopathy. The CDR3 nucleotides are TGTGCCAGCAGTTTAGGAGAGGGGTGGGGTCAGCCCCAGCATTTT. Amino acids: CASSLGEGWGQPQHF.